This note documents a single TCR beta chain sequence. What this receptor recognizes is not known. Qualities for individual bases were not recorded, and no much larger clone is one base off. This sample was included in a study of radiotherapy plus CTLA-4 blockade in lung cancer (dated by TCRdb to 2016 to 2019). About the full investigation: Objective responses occurred in 18% of enrolled patients, and over 30% achieved disease control. Broad study findings and their caveats: After treatment with radiotherapy and ipilimumab, TCR clones that originated in tumors expanded in peripheral blood. The strongest predictors of response, as reported, were early dynamic changes in blood T cell clones along with a rise in serum interferon-beta after radiation.

In this study, focal radiation therapy paired with CTLA-4 blockade (ipilimumab) was tested in patients who had chemo-refractory metastatic non-small-cell lung cancer. V sheds 0 bases and J sheds 4 bases, leaving 8 bases between their ends. The CDR3 contains 14 residues, cysteine and phenylalanine counted. Only the CDR3 part of the read is kept: 42 bases, read in frame from the first base. CDR1 and CDR2, per the germline V gene (reference sequence), are SGHKS and YYEKEE. Library preparation was by the immunoSEQ multiplex PCR assay. The clones in this table, taken by TCRdb from immuneACCESS, are in-frame only. Not every clone is retained; where verified, under half of the shortfall comes from an unresolved V gene, and the cause of the rest is unknown. Counted in this sample were around 22,000 clones; less than 80% of them appeared once. Approximately 3.3% of the sample rests with the top ten.

The sequences come from peripheral blood, collected from a patient treated with radiotherapy plus ipilimumab. Here the chain combines TRBV5-5 and TRBJ2-1; possibly the D gene is TRBD2, per 6 matching bases. The clonotype originates from a human donor with non-small cell lung cancer whose response to radiotherapy plus ipilimumab could not be evaluated. Here is the DNA: TGTGCCAGCAGCTTGGTTGGGGGGTACAATGAGCAGTTCTTC. The translation is CASSLVGGYNEQFF.